Each of the 25 T cell receptor beta chains below was sequenced from the same sample in a study of control samples from healthy donors and cancer patients (dated by TCRdb to 2018 to 2021). The library came from the immunoSEQ multiplex PCR assay. The table was pulled from immuneACCESS by TCRdb, which kept in-frame rearrangements only. Such tables lose some clones; where checked, under half of the loss comes from unresolved V genes, and the rest has no known cause. The sample table contains 150,000 to 200,000 clones; only one count was recorded for around 90% of them. The ten top clones hold around 12% of the sample. What was sequenced was blood. Every receptor here comes from a man under 40 in good health.

The genes are TRBV15 and TRBJ2-2; D may be TRBD1 (6 bases). From germline, CDR1 is LNHNV and CDR2 YYDKDF (reference sequence). The CDR3 totals 17 residues. V was shortened by 3 bases and J by 0 bases, with 14 bases between the two germline ends. The CDR3 DNA reads TGTGCCACCAGCAGGGACCGGACAGCTTCGAACACCGGGGAGCTGTTTTTT. It codes for CATSRDRTASNTGELFF.

The chain recombines TRBV18 with TRBJ2-6; D unclear. The length of the CDR3 is 15 residues. Between the trimmed V and J ends, which lost 2 bases and 2 bases, there was a span of 7 bases. Germline values: CDR1 KGHSH, CDR2 LQKENI. CDR3 in DNA: TGTGCCAGCTCACCAAATCAGGCTGGGGCCAACGTCCTGACTTTC. Translated, it gives CASSPNQAGANVLTF.

The gene calls are TRBV9 and TRBJ2-7, with D possibly being TRBD2 (6 bases). From germline, CDR1 is SGDLS and CDR2 YYNGEE. The CDR3 length is 14 residues. V gave up 0 bases and J gave up 3 bases, with 10 bases separating them. The CDR3: CASSVGGEIYEQYF. CDR3 DNA: TGTGCCAGCAGCGTAGGGGGGGAGATCTACGAGCAGTACTTC.

The table lists this clone with a few counts. The J gene is TRBJ1-5, the V gene TRBV28; a weak D match, TRBD1 (5 bases). The CDR3 covers 15 residues. Per germline, CDR1 MDHEN and CDR2 SYDVKM. Trimming shortened V by 5 bases and J by 7 bases, and 18 bases separated the two germline ends. Here the CDR3 DNA reads TGTGCCAGCAGTACCGAGGGGTCGGTGGGGCAGCCCCAGCATTTT. This sequence encodes CASSTEGSVGQPQHF. Full variable domain (outside the CDR3, taken from reference TRBV28 and TRBJ1-5): DVKVTQSSRYLVKRTGEKVFLECVQDMDHENMFWYRQDPGLGLRLIYFSYDVKMKEKGDIPEGYSVSREKKERFSLILESASTNQTSMYLCASSTEGSVGQPQHFGDGTRLSIL.

Only one count was recorded for this clone. The rearrangement joins TRBV7-3 to TRBJ2-5, with D perhaps matching TRBD1 or TRBD2 (5 bases each). V was cut by 1 base and J by 5 bases, with 11 bases left in between. CDR3 length: 14 amino acids. In germline, CDR1 is SGHTA, CDR2 FQGTGA. For the CDR3, the DNA is TGTGCCAGCAGCTTAAACGGGGCCCGGGAGACCCAGTACTTC. It yields the protein CASSLNGARETQYF.

V usage is TRBV6-4 and J usage is TRBJ2-3; 11 nucleotides match TRBD2. CDR3 length: 15 amino acids. In germline, CDR1 is MRHNA, CDR2 SNTAGT. The V segment lost 6 bases and the J segment 4 bases; nucleotides outside the gene matches: 6. CDR3: CASRELAGGPDTQYF. As DNA, the CDR3 is TGTGCCAGCAGAGAGCTAGCGGGAGGCCCAGATACGCAGTATTTT.

This chain links TRBV5-5 with TRBJ1-3; D ambiguous. CDR1 SGHKS and CDR2 YYEKEE come from the germline V gene (reference sequence). The V end was cut by 1 base, the J end by 4 bases, with 12 bases between. The CDR3 covers 15 residues. The CDR3 loop is CASSLWSGSGNTIYF. As DNA, the CDR3 is TGTGCCAGCAGCTTGTGGTCGGGTTCCGGAAACACCATATATTTT.

This chain connects TRBV6-1 to TRBJ1-5, with D perhaps matching TRBD1 (5 bases). This CDR3 has 16 amino acids. From germline, CDR1 is MNHNS and CDR2 SASEGT. The V end was cut by 2 bases, the J end by 2 bases, with 13 bases between. The CDR3 loop is CASSETGGLRNQPQHF. In nucleotides, the CDR3 is TGTGCCAGCAGTGAAACCGGGGGGTTGCGCAATCAGCCCCAGCATTTT.

The chain joins TRBV7-3 to TRBJ2-7; 8 bases are shared with TRBD2. Germline assignment: CDR1 SGHTA and CDR2 FQGTGA. V shed 5 bases and J 2 bases; nucleotides not matched to a gene: 8. This CDR3 contains 15 residues. CDR3 sequence: CASSLAAGDPYEQYF. The CDR3 nucleotides read TGTGCCAGCAGCCTGGCAGCGGGAGATCCCTACGAGCAGTACTTC.

The V gene is TRBV9, the J gene TRBJ1-2; TRBD1 is a possible D gene (5 bases). The CDR3 consists of 14 residues. CDR1 is SGDLS, CDR2 YYNGEE, per germline. Trimming removed 4 bases at V and 6 bases at J, with 16 bases between. DNA of the CDR3: TGTGCCAGCAGCCCGAGGGGAAGCGGGGATGGCTACACCTTC. This sequence encodes CASSPRGSGDGYTF.

The chain combines TRBV6-5 with TRBJ2-1, with 11 bases identical to TRBD2. Germline CDR1 is MNHEY and CDR2 is SVGAGI. Germline trimming cut 6 bases from V and 10 bases from J; bases unmatched to any gene: 11. The CDR3 totals 15 residues. The CDR3 DNA sequence: TGTGCCAGCAGATTGGGACTAGCGGTGAAGAGCGAGCAGTTCTTC. Its translation: CASRLGLAVKSEQFF.

V usage is TRBV4-1 and J usage is TRBJ1-1, with D perhaps matching TRBD1 (5 bases). The CDR3 is 17 residues long. Per the germline V gene, CDR1 is MGHRA and CDR2 is YSYEKL. Trimming cost V 0 bases and J 1 base, with 15 bases left between them. CDR3: CASSQDAAGTANTEAFF. DNA of the CDR3: TGCGCCAGCAGCCAAGATGCAGCCGGGACTGCGAACACTGAAGCTTTCTTT.

This clone has only one observation. The chain joins TRBV19 to TRBJ1-5; D possibly corresponds to TRBD1 (5 bases). V gave up 8 bases and J gave up 5 bases, with 16 bases separating them. Germline CDR1 reads LNHDA; CDR2 reads SQIVND (reference sequence). The CDR3 contains 14 residues. DNA for the CDR3: TGTGCCAGTCGGACACATGATCTCTATCAGCCCCAGCATTTT. Translated, it gives CASRTHDLYQPQHF.

This sequence joins TRBV6-5 and TRBJ1-2; D gene unclear. The V gene's germline CDR1 is MNHEY and CDR2 SVGAGI. This CDR3 region has 10 residues. With 8 bases removed from V and 8 bases from J, the gap between germline ends came to 9 bases. The CDR3 here is CASALYGYTF. The CDR3, as DNA: TGTGCCAGCGCACTATACGGCTACACCTTC.

J is TRBJ1-2 and V is TRBV7-9, with D possibly matching TRBD1 (6 bases). V dropped 0 bases and J dropped 4 bases, with 15 bases sitting between them. This CDR3 contains 16 residues. Germline assignment: CDR1 SEHNR and CDR2 FQNEAQ (reference sequence). The CDR3 loop is CASSLAAGGESYGYTF. CDR3 sequence (DNA): TGTGCCAGCAGCTTAGCAGCTGGGGGCGAATCCTATGGCTACACCTTC. The full variable domain, rest sourced from reference TRBV7-9 and TRBJ1-2, is DTGVSQNPRHKITKRGQNVTFRCDPISEHNRLYWYRQTLGQGPEFLTYFQNEAQLEKSRLLSDRFSAERPKGSFSTLEIQRTEQGDSAMYLCASSLAAGGESYGYTFGSGTRLTVV.

This clone showed up just a few times. This chain uses TRBV6-2 or TRBV6-3 with TRBJ1-5, with 8 nucleotides matching TRBD1. This CDR3 is 14 amino acids long. Losses at the gene ends were 3 bases for V and 4 bases for J; bases not matched to a gene: 2. Looked up from germline, CDR1 is MNHEY and CDR2 is SVGEGT. This CDR3 reads CASSYGTGNQPQHF. CDR3 sequence (DNA): TGTGCCAGCAGTTATGGGACAGGAAATCAGCCCCAGCATTTT.

The chain is built from TRBV6-5 and TRBJ1-5, with D possibly being TRBD1 (5 bases). The V gene's germline CDR1 is MNHEY and CDR2 SVGAGI. This CDR3 is 14 amino acids long. V was cut by 7 bases and J by 5 bases, with 15 bases left in between. This CDR3 is CASTYRRGDQPQHF. In DNA form, the CDR3 reads TGTGCCAGCACCTATAGAAGGGGAGATCAGCCCCAGCATTTT.

This clone appeared a few times. The rearrangement links TRBV28 to TRBJ1-5, with D perhaps TRBD1 (6 bases). The germline V and J ends were trimmed by 8 bases and 0 bases, with 14 bases remaining between them. Per the germline V gene, CDR1 is MDHEN and CDR2 is SYDVKM. There are 15 residues in the CDR3. CDR3 sequence (DNA): TGTGCCAGCGCCCCCAGGGGACATAGCAATCAGCCCCAGCATTTT. Translation gives CASAPRGHSNQPQHF.

This chain links TRBV20-1 with TRBJ2-7; weak D call: TRBD1 (5 bases). This CDR3 spans 13 amino acids. Germline-derived CDR1 and CDR2 are DFQATT and SNEGSKA (reference sequence). Trimming left V 3 bases short and J 1 base short, with 10 bases between. Written as DNA, the CDR3 is TGCAGTGCTAGTCCGGCAGGGTCCTACGAGCAGTACTTC. Translating gives CSASPAGSYEQYF.

This clone was picked up one time. Written as DNA, the CDR3 is TGCGCCAGCAGCCCGACAGGGGGTCCCACAGATACGCAGTATTTT. This encodes CASSPTGGPTDTQYF. V is TRBV5-1 and J is TRBJ2-3; 9 positions agree with TRBD1. After removal of 4 bases from V and 2 bases from J, the junction contained 5 bases not matched to a gene. Germline loops: CDR1 SGHRS, CDR2 YFSETQ. CDR3 length: 15 amino acids.

This clone appeared once. The chain links TRBV7-3 to TRBJ2-5; 9 nucleotides align to TRBD1. The germline CDR1 and CDR2 sequences are SGHTA and FQGTGA. The CDR3 is made up of 14 amino acids. V lost 5 bases to trimming and J lost 4 bases; unmatched junction nucleotides: 5. The CDR3 coding sequence is TGTGCCAGCAGCGGGGGACAGGGAGGAGAGACCCAGTACTTC. Translated, it gives CASSGGQGGETQYF. Combining the CDR3 with reference TRBV7-3 and TRBJ2-5 gives the whole variable domain GAGVSQTPSNKVTEKGKYVELRCDPISGHTALYWYRQSLGQGPEFLIYFQGTGAADDSGLPNDRFFAVRPEGSVSTLKIQRTERGDSAVYLCASSGGQGGETQYFGPGTRLLVL.

The genes are TRBV28 and TRBJ2-5; D remains ambiguous. V dropped 6 bases and J dropped 2 bases, with 10 bases sitting between them. Germline CDR1 and CDR2: MDHEN and SYDVKM. The CDR3 spans 13 residues. The CDR3 reads CASRTLPQETQYF. CDR3 bases: TGTGCCAGCAGAACGTTACCTCAAGAGACCCAGTACTTC.

The rearrangement links TRBV27 to TRBJ1-1; 11 positions match TRBD1. CDR3 length: 15 amino acids. After removal of 3 bases from V and 1 base from J, the junction contained 1 base not matched to a gene. From germline, CDR1 is MNHEY and CDR2 SMNVEV (reference sequence). The CDR3 sequence: CASSFGTGGNTEAFF. The CDR3 nucleotides are TGTGCCAGCAGTTTTGGGACAGGGGGGAACACTGAAGCTTTCTTT.

The V call is TRBV6-5, the J call TRBJ1-2; a weak D match, TRBD1 (6 bases). The CDR3 is 13 amino acids. The V and J ends lost 3 bases and 3 bases respectively, with 8 bases between them. Per the germline V gene, CDR1 is MNHEY and CDR2 is SVGAGI. The CDR3 DNA is TGTGCCAGCAGTTATTCAGGGGACTATGGCTACACCTTC. Its translation: CASSYSGDYGYTF.

The CDR3 region has the DNA TGCGCCATCCCGGACACTGAAGCTTTCTTT. Translation: CAIPDTEAFF. The chain carries TRBV10-1 and TRBJ1-1; D is unresolved. The germline V and J ends were trimmed by 10 bases and 3 bases, with 6 bases remaining between them. The CDR3 spans 10 residues. Germline CDR1 WNHNN, CDR2 SYGVQD (reference sequence).